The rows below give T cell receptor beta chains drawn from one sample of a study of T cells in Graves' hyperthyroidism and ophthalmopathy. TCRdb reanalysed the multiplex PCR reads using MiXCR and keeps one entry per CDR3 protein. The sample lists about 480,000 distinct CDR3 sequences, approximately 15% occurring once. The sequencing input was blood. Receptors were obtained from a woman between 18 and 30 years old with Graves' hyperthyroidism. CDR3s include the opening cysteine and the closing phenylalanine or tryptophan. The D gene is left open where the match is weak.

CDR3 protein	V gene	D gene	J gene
CASSFGGGGAEAFF	TRBV27	.	TRBJ1-1
CASSAWVDEQFF	TRBV5-1	.	TRBJ2-1
CASSLDWGGDQPQHF	TRBV7-9	.	TRBJ1-5
CASSVSRGDYGYTF	TRBV9	.	TRBJ1-2
CAWSGQGSGQYF	TRBV30	.	TRBJ2-5
CASSPPQGTVTGELFF	TRBV7-9	.	TRBJ2-2
CASSPVGTGGYGYTF	TRBV5-1	TRBD1	TRBJ1-2
CASIGGESYEQYF	TRBV12-5	TRBD1	TRBJ2-7
CASSPRGGIGTEAFF	TRBV9	.	TRBJ1-1
CASSKRGNDQPQHF	TRBV11-2	.	TRBJ1-5
CASSYSGEQYF	TRBV6-2/TRBV6-3	.	TRBJ2-7
CATSRDLSGRLYGYTF	TRBV15	.	TRBJ1-2
CASSIRLAGRNTGELFF	TRBV12-3/TRBV12-4	TRBD2	TRBJ2-2
CASSYSRNKPQHF	TRBV6-5	.	TRBJ1-5
CASRGRATGELFF	TRBV19	TRBD2	TRBJ2-2
CASSIVHGISGNTIYF	TRBV4-1	.	TRBJ1-3
CAWSFGRGDSPLHF	TRBV30	.	TRBJ1-6
CASSYGYDTRGELFF	TRBV6-5	.	TRBJ2-2
CASSLFVGETEAFF	TRBV12-3/TRBV12-4	.	TRBJ1-1
CSARRTGVIEKLFF	TRBV20-1	TRBD1	TRBJ1-4
CASRPIETIQETQYF	TRBV10-2	.	TRBJ2-5
CASSFHRGLYYGYTF	TRBV28	TRBD1	TRBJ1-2